The next 24 T cell receptor beta chains were all read from a single sample in a study of blood T cell repertoires in COVID-19. Only in-frame clones appear in the TCRdb table, and some are missing; sequencing was by immunoSEQ multiplex PCR. The sample shows approximately 58,000 clones, approximately 90% of them seen only once. Sequences were obtained from peripheral blood. All receptors come from a woman of 80 years or more with active COVID-19.

J is TRBJ1-6 and V is TRBV28; D call uncertain. Germline CDR1 reads MDHEN; CDR2 reads SYDVKM. The CDR3 is made up of 17 amino acids. V was trimmed by 3 bases and J by 5 bases, leaving 17 bases between them. In DNA form, the CDR3 reads TGTGCCAGCAGTTTGGGCGTGCTAACCAACAATAATTCACCCCTCCACTTT. Its translation: CASSLGVLTNNNSPLHF. Drawing the rest from reference TRBV28 and TRBJ1-6, the complete variable domain is DVKVTQSSRYLVKRTGEKVFLECVQDMDHENMFWYRQDPGLGLRLIYFSYDVKMKEKGDIPEGYSVSREKKERFSLILESASTNQTSMYLCASSLGVLTNNNSPLHFGNGTRLTVT.

The CDR3 DNA follows: TGTGCCAGCAGTTTACGACAGGCCCCAACGTACGGGGAGCTGTTTTTT. Protein sequence: CASSLRQAPTYGELFF. This chain joins TRBV27 and TRBJ2-2; maybe TRBD1 (6 bases). Germline V gives CDR1 MNHEY, CDR2 SMNVEV (reference sequence). The CDR3 is 16 amino acids. Trimming took off 2 bases at V and 7 bases at J, with 17 bases between the two ends.

V usage is TRBV10-3 and J usage is TRBJ2-5; D may be TRBD2 (5 bases). There are 15 residues in the CDR3. Germline V gene data show CDR1 as ENHRY and CDR2 as SYGVKD. V was trimmed by 3 bases and J by 1 base, leaving 12 bases between them. This CDR3 is CAISERSGSQETQYF. As DNA, the CDR3 is TGTGCCATCAGTGAAAGGAGCGGTAGCCAAGAGACCCAGTACTTC.

V usage is TRBV9 and J usage is TRBJ2-1; possibly TRBD2 for D (5 bases). Germline CDR1 and CDR2: SGDLS and YYNGEE. The CDR3 spans 14 residues. The V end was cut by 2 bases, the J end by 7 bases, with 13 bases between. The CDR3 reads CASSVGGGENEQFF. In nucleotides, the CDR3 is TGTGCCAGCAGCGTCGGAGGTGGAGAGAATGAGCAGTTCTTC.

This rearrangement joins TRBV5-4 to TRBJ2-1; D remains ambiguous. The CDR3 is 15 residues long. V was trimmed by 4 bases and J by 0 bases, leaving 11 bases between them. Germline V gene data show CDR1 as SGHNT and CDR2 as YYREEE (reference sequence). The CDR3 reads CASSPTPSSYNEQFF. As DNA, the CDR3 is TGTGCCAGCAGCCCCACCCCGAGCTCCTACAATGAGCAGTTCTTC. The complete variable domain, with remaining parts taken from reference TRBV5-4 and TRBJ2-1, reads ETGVTQSPTHLIKTRGQQVTLRCSSQSGHNTVSWYQQALGQGPQFIFQYYREEENGRGNFPPRFSGLQFPNYSSELNVNALELDDSALYLCASSPTPSSYNEQFFGPGTRLTVL.

This clone was seen more than once but under ten times. The chain recombines TRBV4-1 with TRBJ1-5; D may be TRBD1 (5 bases). Looked up from germline, CDR1 is MGHRA and CDR2 is YSYEKL. There are 16 residues in the CDR3. The germline V and J ends were trimmed by 0 bases and 0 bases, with 9 bases remaining between them. The DNA for the CDR3 is TGCGCCAGCAGCCAAGATCCAGGGAATAGCAATCAGCCCCAGCATTTT. Its protein is CASSQDPGNSNQPQHF.

The gene calls are TRBV30 and TRBJ2-2, with D possibly being TRBD2 (5 bases). The CDR3 is made up of 14 amino acids. CDR1 and CDR2 from the germline V gene are GTSNPN and SVGIG (reference sequence). V was clipped by 4 bases and J by 5 bases, with 14 bases between them. The CDR3: CAWTKPTGTGELFF. In DNA form, the CDR3 reads TGTGCCTGGACCAAACCAACGGGGACCGGGGAGCTGTTTTTT.

This chain joins TRBV28 and TRBJ1-2, with D perhaps TRBD1 (6 bases). CDR3 size: 19 residues. Germline lookup yields CDR1 MDHEN and CDR2 SYDVKM. The V and J ends lost 1 base and 3 bases respectively, with 24 bases between them. CDR3 nucleotide sequence: TGTGCCAGCAGTTTATTCGGGCCCGGTAGGGGGGGCGTCGACTATGGCTACACCTTC. It yields the protein CASSLFGPGRGGVDYGYTF.

Regarding this clone: Other DNA sequences of this sample code for an identical CDR3. This sequence joins TRBV11-2 and TRBJ2-3; 7 bases fit TRBD1. The CDR3 runs 15 residues. The V gene's germline CDR1 is SGHAT and CDR2 FQNNGV. V gave up 5 bases and J gave up 2 bases; unmatched junction bases: 7. CDR3 sequence (DNA): TGTGCCAGCAGCATGGACAGGCTAACCACAGATACGCAGTATTTT. Its protein is CASSMDRLTTDTQYF. Together with reference TRBV11-2 and TRBJ2-3, the CDR3 gives the full variable domain: EAGVAQSPRYKIIEKRQSVAFWCNPISGHATLYWYQQILGQGPKLLIQFQNNGVVDDSQLPKDRFSAERLKGVDSTLKIQPAKLEDSAVYLCASSMDRLTTDTQYFGPGTRLTVL.

The chain employs TRBV11-2 and TRBJ2-1, with 8 bases identical to TRBD2. This CDR3 comprises 15 residues. Germline assignment: CDR1 SGHAT and CDR2 FQNNGV. V was clipped by 6 bases and J by 2 bases; unmatched bases: 6. This chain's CDR3 is CASRIAGPPYNEQFF. The CDR3 coding sequence is TGTGCCAGCAGGATAGCGGGGCCTCCCTACAATGAGCAGTTCTTC.

The V gene is TRBV5-6, the J gene TRBJ2-3; TRBD2 agrees at 11 bases. This CDR3 comprises 16 residues. CDR1 and CDR2 from the germline V gene are SGHDT and YYEEEE. The V and J ends lost 3 bases and 2 bases, in that order; junction bases with no gene match: 5. The DNA for the CDR3 is TGTGCCAGCAGCTCTCTAGCGGGAGGTCTCACAGATACGCAGTATTTT. The encoded protein is CASSSLAGGLTDTQYF.

This sequence joins TRBV19 and TRBJ2-3; D gene uncertain. The V gene's germline CDR1 is LNHDA and CDR2 SQIVND (reference sequence). The CDR3 totals 15 residues. With 3 bases removed from V and 2 bases from J, the gap between germline ends came to 12 bases. CDR3 DNA: TGTGCCAGTAGTATCCCCCCTCGTTACACAGATACGCAGTATTTT. This encodes CASSIPPRYTDTQYF.

The CDR3 protein is CAWSVSGSSQFF. The CDR3 nucleotides are TGTGCCTGGAGTGTCAGCGGGTCTTCACAGTTCTTC. The chain couples TRBV30 to TRBJ2-1; maybe TRBD2 (6 bases). Germline V gene lookup returns CDR1 GTSNPN and CDR2 SVGIG (reference sequence). The CDR3 spans 12 residues. V lost 0 bases, J lost 13 bases, and 13 bases lay in between.

This clone appeared a single time. The chain carries TRBV24-1 and TRBJ2-5, with TRBD1 identical over 12 bases. The ends lost 1 base at V and 1 base at J; junction bases unmatched: 3. This CDR3 spans 17 amino acids. Germline lookup yields CDR1 KGHDR and CDR2 SFDVKD. CDR3 loop: CATSDFRGQGAQETQYF. The CDR3 coding sequence is TGTGCCACCAGTGATTTTAGGGGACAGGGGGCCCAAGAGACCCAGTACTTC.

The chain couples TRBV2 to TRBJ1-2; the D gene is possibly TRBD1 (6 bases). The CDR3 is made up of 15 amino acids. V lost 6 bases, J lost 9 bases, and 23 bases lay in between. In germline, CDR1 is SNHLY, CDR2 FYNNEI. Written as DNA, the CDR3 is TGTGCCAGCAGCCAAAGAACAGGGTCTAGGCTTAGCTACACCTTC. Its protein is CASSQRTGSRLSYTF.

In this sample, this clone turned up once. The rearrangement joins TRBV28 to TRBJ2-7; possibly TRBD1 for D (5 bases). This CDR3 is built from 12 residues. The V end lost 9 bases, the J end lost 1 base, and 10 bases lay between the germline ends. Looked up from germline, CDR1 is MDHEN and CDR2 is SYDVKM. CDR3 nucleotides: TGTGCCAGTGTAGGGGCATCCTACGAGCAGTACTTC. As protein: CASVGASYEQYF.

This chain's CDR3 is CATASDRGAYEQYF. The CDR3 DNA reads as TGTGCCACCGCCAGCGACAGGGGTGCCTACGAGCAGTACTTC. The rearrangement joins TRBV6-5 to TRBJ2-7; 8 nucleotides agree with TRBD1. The germline V gene encodes CDR1 MNHEY and CDR2 SVGAGI. The trim removed 10 bases at V and 2 bases at J, leaving 10 bases unmatched. The length of the CDR3 is 14 residues.

The gene calls are TRBV27 and TRBJ2-2; 10 nucleotides align to TRBD2. This CDR3 region has 17 residues. J gave up 8 bases and V 2 bases, and 11 bases lay outside the gene matches. Germline lookup yields CDR1 MNHEY and CDR2 SMNVEV (reference sequence). As DNA, the CDR3 is TGTGCCAGCAGTTTAGGATTTTCAGCGGGAGGGCCGGGGGAGCTGTTTTTT. Translation: CASSLGFSAGGPGELFF.

This chain uses TRBV18 with TRBJ2-7; 9 nucleotides align to TRBD2. Looked up from germline, CDR1 is KGHSH and CDR2 is LQKENI. This CDR3 has 15 amino acids. The V segment lost 2 bases and the J segment 4 bases; nucleotides outside the gene matches: 6. DNA of the CDR3: TGTGCCAGCTCACCATTAAGCGGGAGGCAATACGAGCAGTACTTC. As protein: CASSPLSGRQYEQYF.

The chain carries TRBV6-1 and TRBJ1-2, with TRBD1 as a possible D gene (5 bases). The germline gives CDR1 MNHNS, CDR2 SASEGT. The CDR3 sequence is 18 residues long. With 1 base removed from V and 4 bases from J, the gap between germline ends came to 22 bases. The CDR3 sequence is CASSEGAGRPFHSYGYTF. DNA of the CDR3: TGTGCCAGCAGTGAAGGAGCGGGACGGCCATTCCATTCCTATGGCTACACCTTC.

The chain is built from TRBV7-2 and TRBJ1-1; a possible D gene is TRBD1 (6 bases). V was cut by 3 bases and J by 1 base, with 6 bases left in between. The CDR3 totals 13 residues. CDR1 is SGHTA and CDR2 is FQGNSA in the germline V gene. Written as DNA, the CDR3 is TGTGCCAGCAGCTTGGACAGGAACACTGAAGCTTTCTTT. This encodes CASSLDRNTEAFF. Full variable domain (remainder filled in from reference TRBV7-2 and TRBJ1-1): GAGVSQSPSNKVTEKGKDVELRCDPISGHTALYWYRQSLGQGLEFLIYFQGNSAPDKSGLPSDRFSAERTGGSVSTLTIQRTQQEDSAVYLCASSLDRNTEAFFGQGTRLTVV.

This chain connects TRBV5-6 to TRBJ2-2; 8 bases match TRBD2. V was clipped by 2 bases and J by 2 bases; unmatched bases: 8. Germline assignment: CDR1 SGHDT and CDR2 YYEEEE. The CDR3 is 17 residues long. CDR3 sequence (DNA): TGTGCCAGCAGCTTTTTCTCCGGGGGGGGCAACACCGGGGAGCTGTTTTTT. Translation: CASSFFSGGGNTGELFF.

In the case of this clone: This CDR3 is also generated by other DNA sequences in the sample. The rearrangement uses TRBV3-1 (or the pseudogene TRBV3-2) and TRBJ2-1; TRBD2 agrees at 7 bases. From germline, CDR1 is LGHDT and CDR2 YNNKEL (reference sequence). This CDR3 has 15 residues. The J segment lost 4 bases and the V segment lost 1 base, leaving 4 bases of the junction unmatched. This CDR3 reads CASSQVLADYNEQFF. CDR3 coding DNA: TGTGCCAGCAGCCAAGTGCTAGCGGATTACAATGAGCAGTTCTTC.

The chain recombines TRBV7-9 with TRBJ1-5, with a possible D match to TRBD1 (5 bases). There are 15 residues in the CDR3. Germline values: CDR1 SEHNR, CDR2 FQNEAQ (reference sequence). The V and J ends lost 5 bases and 0 bases respectively, with 11 bases between them. This CDR3 reads CASSPRGDSNQPQHF. Written as DNA, the CDR3 is TGTGCCAGCAGCCCCCGGGGGGATAGCAATCAGCCCCAGCATTTT.